This T cell receptor beta chain was sequenced for a study of T cells in narcolepsy. Looking at the study overall: Patients with NT1 or NT2 and healthy control donors were enrolled. Overall study results and limits: Reportedly, autoreactive clonotypes were serially detected in patients' blood but not controls'. Comparing one patient's CSF and blood CD4+ clonotypes highlighted HCRT- and TRIB2-specific autoreactive clonotypes.

Trimming pared 3 bases from V and 3 bases from J, leaving 15 bases between. Germline V lookup: CDR1 SGDLS, CDR2 YYNGEE. CDR3 length: 15 amino acids. Method: immunoSEQ multiplex PCR; TCRdb's copy keeps in-frame clones and lacks some. Of around 1,700 clones listed, roughly 21% are singletons. Regarding this clone: Its matching antigen is unknown.

The TCR sequence derives from a human donor with narcolepsy. Sequencing input: cultured CD4+ T cells from cerebrospinal fluid. This chain links TRBV9 with TRBJ1-2, with D perhaps matching TRBD1 (5 bases). The CDR3 coding sequence is TGTGCCAGCAGCGACCGGGACGGAACATACTATGGCTACACCTTC. The encoded protein is CASSDRDGTYYGYTF.